This is a list of T cell receptor beta chains from one sample in a study of CD8 T cells in Susac syndrome. From the immunoSEQ multiplex PCR reads, TCRdb called clonotypes with MiXCR, one entry per CDR3 protein. The sample yields some 200,000 distinct CDR3 sequences, around 96% seen once. Sequencing was carried out using CD4+ T cells from PBMCs. The receptor source for this set is a human donor in good health. The CDR3 runs from the conserved cysteine through the conserved F or W. D genes are given only for firm matches. Clone size is shown for a subset of rows, as once, few, many or a class of expanded clone.

TRBJ2-7,.,TRBV2,.,TGTGCCAGCAGTGAGCTAGCCCACGAGCAGTACTTC,CASSELAHEQYF
TRBJ2-1,.,TRBV5-1,.,TGCGCCAGCTCCTCGGGGCCCGAAGCCTACAATGAGCAGTTCTTC,CASSSGPEAYNEQFF
TRBJ2-6,TRBD2,TRBV20-1,.,TGCAGTGCAGTGGGGGACTATTCCTCTGGGGCCAACGTCCTGACTTTC,CSAVGDYSSGANVLTF
TRBJ2-3,TRBD1,TRBV7-9,.,TGTGCCAGCAGCCCGAACCGGGACAGAAGCACAGATACGCAGTATTTT,CASSPNRDRSTDTQYF
TRBJ2-2,TRBD2,TRBV5-1,.,TGCGCCAGCAGCTTGGCGGGAGGGCGGACCGGGGAGCTGTTTTTT,CASSLAGGRTGELFF
TRBJ1-2,.,TRBV29-1,.,TGCAGCGTGGAATATGGCTACACCTTC,CSVEYGYTF
TRBJ1-1,.,TRBV30,.,TGTGCCTGGGTCTCGGACGAGAACACTGAAGCTTTCTTT,CAWVSDENTEAFF
TRBJ2-1,.,TRBV28,.,TGTGCCAGCACCCTCGAGACCAGGCAGTTCTTC,CASTLETRQFF
TRBJ1-2,TRBD1,TRBV7-9,once,TGTGCCAGCAGCGACAGGGAAGACTATGGCTACACCTTC,CASSDREDYGYTF
TRBJ1-1,.,TRBV12-3/TRBV12-4,.,TGTGCCAGCAGTTTGGACGGGGGCACTGAAGCTTTCTTT,CASSLDGGTEAFF
TRBJ1-5,TRBD1,TRBV29-1,.,TGCAGCGTTGGGGACAGGGGCGGGCCCCAGCATTTT,CSVGDRGGPQHF
TRBJ2-4,TRBD2,TRBV19,.,TGTGCCAGTAATGTAGCGGGAGGGAACATTCAGTACTTC,CASNVAGGNIQYF
TRBJ2-7,.,TRBV19,once,TGTGCCAGTACCCTTACGGCGGGATCCTACGAGCAGTACTTC,CASTLTAGSYEQYF
TRBJ2-5,.,TRBV9,.,TGTGCCAGCAGCGCGTCGGGAGTAGAGACCCAGTACTTC,CASSASGVETQYF
TRBJ1-1,TRBD1,TRBV30,.,TGTGCCTGGAGGGACAGGAATCGGAACACTGAAGCTTTCTTT,CAWRDRNRNTEAFF
TRBJ1-4,TRBD1,TRBV18,.,TGTGCCAGCAGATCCGGGACAGGGGGCGCGACTGAAAAACTGTTTTTT,CASRSGTGGATEKLFF
TRBJ2-1,.,TRBV5-4,.,TGTGCCAGCAGCTGGGACCTCTGGAGTGAGCAGTTCTTC,CASSWDLWSEQFF
TRBJ2-3,.,TRBV29-1,once,TGCAGCGCCCAGCAGCGGCGAACCAACAATACGCAGTATTTT,CSAQQRRTNNTQYF
TRBJ2-1,TRBD1,TRBV3-1,.,TGTGCCAGCAGCCCGCCAGGCCGGGACAGACCCAGTTCCTACAATGAGCAGTTCTTC,CASSPPGRDRPSSYNEQFF
TRBJ2-7,.,TRBV29-1,.,TGCAGCGTTGAAGATCCAGGCAGCTACTCCTACGAGCAGTACTTC,CSVEDPGSYSYEQYF
TRBJ2-7,.,TRBV6-6,.,TGTGCCAGCAAAAACATCGGGGACTTTTCCTACGAGCAGTACTTC,CASKNIGDFSYEQYF
TRBJ2-6,.,TRBV20-1,.,TGCAGTGTTAGCCGGGGGGCTGCCTCTGGGGCCAACGTCCTGACTTTC,CSVSRGAASGANVLTF
TRBJ2-3,TRBD2,TRBV9,once,TGTGCCAGCAGCGTAGGTAGCGGGACTGCAGATACGCAGTATTTT,CASSVGSGTADTQYF
TRBJ2-7,TRBD2,TRBV20-1,.,TGCAGTGCTAGAGGGAAGGGGCCCGGTCTAGCGGGAGCCTACGAGCAGTACTTC,CSARGKGPGLAGAYEQYF
TRBJ2-1,TRBD2,TRBV7-2,.,TGTGCCAGCAGTCTTCGCAGCGGGGACCATAATGAGCAGTTCTTC,CASSLRSGDHNEQFF
TRBJ2-1,TRBD2,TRBV4-3,.,TGCGCCAGCAGCCGCCAACTAGCGAGCAATGAGCAGTTCTTC,CASSRQLASNEQFF
TRBJ2-1,TRBD2,TRBV4-1,.,TGCGCCAGCAGCCAACCCACGACTAGCGGGAGGAATGAGCAGTTCTTC,CASSQPTTSGRNEQFF
TRBJ2-1,.,TRBV4-3,once,TGCGCCAGCAGCCAAGTAACCGGGATTAAGCAGTTCTTC,CASSQVTGIKQFF
TRBJ2-5,TRBD1,TRBV5-6,.,TGTGCCAGCAGCGCTACCGGGACAGGAAAAGAGACCCAGTACTTC,CASSATGTGKETQYF
TRBJ2-1,.,TRBV19,.,TGTGCCAGTAGTCTCGATCGTAGCGGTCATGAGCAGTTCTTC,CASSLDRSGHEQFF
TRBJ2-3,TRBD2,TRBV29-1,.,TGCAGCGTGTCTACTAGCGGGGTAGGAGATACGCAGTATTTT,CSVSTSGVGDTQYF
TRBJ1-1,.,TRBV28,.,TGTGCCATCGCTAAAGTGTTGAACACTGAAGCTTTCTTT,CAIAKVLNTEAFF
TRBJ2-1,TRBD2,TRBV14,.,TGTGCCAGCAGCCCGGGGGGACCCTACAATGAGCAGTTCTTC,CASSPGGPYNEQFF
TRBJ1-1,TRBD1,TRBV5-6,.,TGTGCCAGCACCCAACGACGGACAGGGCTTAGACTAGGCACTGAAGCTTTCTTT,CASTQRRTGLRLGTEAFF
TRBJ2-1,.,TRBV6-2/TRBV6-3,.,TGTGCCAGCAGTCCATCTGGAGGCCGGGGGAATGAGCAGTTCTTC,CASSPSGGRGNEQFF
TRBJ2-3,TRBD2,TRBV20-1,.,TGCAGTCTCGGGAGGATCGACACAGATACGCAGTATTTT,CSLGRIDTDTQYF
TRBJ1-2,.,TRBV30,.,TGTGCCTGGACTCAAGGGGGGAACTATGGCTACACCTTC,CAWTQGGNYGYTF
TRBJ2-5,.,TRBV10-3,.,TGTGCCATCAGTGACAGTGAGGAGACCCAGTACTTC,CAISDSEETQYF
TRBJ2-5,.,TRBV5-4,.,TGTGCCAGCAGCTTGGTTGGGGTGGAGACCCAGTACTTC,CASSLVGVETQYF
TRBJ2-7,TRBD2,TRBV27,.,TGTGCCAGCAGTTTACGGGATACTAGCGGGAGAGGTTACGAGCAGTACTTC,CASSLRDTSGRGYEQYF
TRBJ2-7,.,TRBV20-1,.,TGCAGTGCTAGACCCTCTTCCTACGAGCAGTACTTC,CSARPSSYEQYF
TRBJ2-1,TRBD2,TRBV6-5,.,TGTGCCAGCAAAGGACTAGCGGATTACAATGAGCAGTTCTTC,CASKGLADYNEQFF
TRBJ2-1,TRBD2,TRBV20-1,.,TGCAGTGCTAGCCAAGCGGGAGGGCCAAGTTGGCAGGAGCAGTTCTTC,CSASQAGGPSWQEQFF
TRBJ1-3,.,TRBV30,.,TGTGCCTGGAGTGTACAGGGAGTTGGAAACACCATATATTTT,CAWSVQGVGNTIYF
TRBJ1-2,TRBD1,TRBV29-1,.,TGCAGCGTTGCCCGGGACAGATCTGCTAACTATGGCTACACCTTC,CSVARDRSANYGYTF
TRBJ1-1,.,TRBV20-1,.,TGCAGTGCTAGACCCCGGACGGGGGAAACTGAAGCTTTCTTT,CSARPRTGETEAFF
TRBJ2-1,TRBD2,TRBV4-3,.,TGCGCCAGCAGCCAAGATCAGGGTAGCGGGGCTTACAATGAGCAGTTCTTC,CASSQDQGSGAYNEQFF
TRBJ2-7,.,TRBV7-2,.,TGTGCCAGCAGCCCCAGTAGCTTCTCCTACGAGCAGTACTTC,CASSPSSFSYEQYF
TRBJ2-2,.,TRBV29-1,.,TGCAGCGTCCGGCGGAGAGGGAACACCGGGGAGCTGTTTTTT,CSVRRRGNTGELFF
TRBJ2-1,TRBD2,TRBV30,.,TGTGCCTGGAATGCGGGAGCCAACAATGAGCAGTTCTTC,CAWNAGANNEQFF
TRBJ2-1,.,TRBV4-1,once,TGCGCCAGCAGAAAGCAATTTCAGCGGAGGACCTTAAGCTCCTACAATGAGCAGTTCTTC,CASRKQFQRRTLSSYNEQFF
TRBJ2-5,TRBD1,TRBV4-2,.,TGTGCCAGCAGCCAAGATACAGGGGGCGGGGAGACCCAGTACTTC,CASSQDTGGGETQYF
TRBJ2-2,.,TRBV6-2/TRBV6-3,.,TGTGCCAGCAGAGGAAGGGAGATTAACACCGGGGAGCTGTTTTTT,CASRGREINTGELFF
TRBJ1-2,TRBD1,TRBV3-1,.,TGTGCCAGCAGCCCAATGGACAGGGGGAGAAGCTACACCTTC,CASSPMDRGRSYTF